This T cell receptor (beta chain) was observed in a study of regulatory dendritic cells for organ transplantation. The overall study: On day 6, the dendritic cells were exposed to LPS.

Here immunoSEQ multiplex PCR was the method, and the copy in TCRdb shows in-frame clones only, minus some. Here the sample spans 3,500 to 4,500 clones, 59% being singletons. As to this clone: Its antigen is not known.

Sorted subsets were CFSE-labeled and cultured four to five days with allogeneic dendritic cells. V was shortened by 3 bases and J by 6 bases, with 20 bases between the two germline ends. Per the germline V gene, CDR1 is KGHSH and CDR2 is LQKENI. This CDR3 spans 16 amino acids. The receptor was derived from a human donor in good health. The rearrangement uses TRBV18 and TRBJ1-2; possible D gene TRBD1, 5 bases. Input material: memory CD8+ T cells from blood cultured with dendritic cells. Subset specified: CD45RO+ memory T cells. The CDR3 loop reads CASSPGGAYTNNGYTF. The CDR3 DNA sequence: TGTGCCAGCTCACCCGGGGGTGCTTATACCAACAATGGCTACACCTTC. Complete variable domain (other parts from reference TRBV18 and TRBJ1-2): NAGVMQNPRHLVRRRGQEARLRCSPMKGHSHVYWYRQLPEEGLKFMVYLQKENIIDESGMPKERFSAEFPKEGPSILRIQQVVRGDSAAYFCASSPGGAYTNNGYTFGSGTRLTVV.